The 18 T cell receptor beta chains given below trace back to one sample, sequenced in a study of OX40 agonist ivuxolimab in advanced cancers. Receptor libraries were prepared by the immunoSEQ multiplex PCR assay. Held by TCRdb, this immuneACCESS table contains in-frame sequences only and omits some clones. Under half of the omission traces to an unresolved V gene where checked; the cause of the rest is unknown. This sample is represented by about 96,000 clones; 70% to 85% of them were singletons. Approximately 5.5% of the sample is held by the ten biggest clonotypes. The source material was CD4+ or CD8+ T cells sorted from blood, sampled in a trial of the OX40 agonist ivuxolimab. Receptors were obtained from an adult with an advanced solid tumor such as melanoma, head and neck, liver or kidney cancer.

V is TRBV2 and J is TRBJ2-1; possibly TRBD2 for D (5 bases). CDR3 length: 15 residues. The germline gives CDR1 SNHLY, CDR2 FYNNEI. V dropped 7 bases and J dropped 0 bases, with 13 bases sitting between them. Written as DNA, the CDR3 is TGTGCCAGCAATCGAGCGGCGAGCTCCTACAATGAGCAGTTCTTC. It yields the protein CASNRAASSYNEQFF.

The CDR3 spells CASSFTESPLQETQYF. In DNA form, the CDR3 reads TGTGCCAGCAGTTTTACAGAAAGTCCTTTACAAGAGACCCAGTACTTC. The chain couples TRBV28 to TRBJ2-5; D is ambiguous. CDR3 length equals 16 residues. Germline V CDR1 and CDR2: MDHEN, SYDVKM. Trimming took 3 bases from V and 2 from J, leaving 16 bases between them. The complete variable domain, with remaining parts taken from reference TRBV28 and TRBJ2-5, reads DVKVTQSSRYLVKRTGEKVFLECVQDMDHENMFWYRQDPGLGLRLIYFSYDVKMKEKGDIPEGYSVSREKKERFSLILESASTNQTSMYLCASSFTESPLQETQYFGPGTRLLVL.

V and J are TRBV7-6 and TRBJ2-1, with D possibly being TRBD1 (5 bases). Trimming removed 6 bases from V and 2 bases from J, with 8 bases in between. Germline-derived CDR1 and CDR2 are SGHVS and FNYEAQ. The CDR3 covers 13 residues. The chain's CDR3 is CASSGQTYNEQFF. CDR3 sequence (DNA): TGTGCCAGCAGTGGACAAACCTACAATGAGCAGTTCTTC.

J is TRBJ1-1 and V is TRBV18; unclear D gene. CDR1 is KGHSH and CDR2 is LQKENI in the germline V gene. CDR3 length equals 13 residues. The V and J ends lost 3 bases and 1 base respectively, with 6 bases between them. The CDR3, as DNA: TGTGCCAGCTCACCCCAATCGAACACTGAAGCTTTCTTT. This encodes CASSPQSNTEAFF.

V gene TRBV5-8 combines with J gene TRBJ1-5; 10 positions agree with TRBD1. Unmatched junction bases numbered 6, after V lost 3 bases and J lost 3 bases. Germline CDR1 SGHTS, CDR2 YDEGEE. CDR3 length equals 16 residues. The chain's CDR3 is CASSSGQGGFNQPQHF. The CDR3 coding sequence is TGTGCCAGCAGCTCCGGACAGGGGGGCTTCAATCAGCCCCAGCATTTT.

This clone showed up just once. The V call is TRBV7-9, the J call TRBJ2-1; 10 positions agree with TRBD2. The germline V gene has CDR1 SEHNR and CDR2 FQNEAQ (reference sequence). V lost 1 base and J lost 3; bases outside the gene matches: 6. The CDR3 contains 17 residues. CDR3 protein: CASSLEGLAGVYNEQFF. CDR3 bases: TGTGCCAGCAGCTTAGAGGGGCTAGCGGGAGTCTACAATGAGCAGTTCTTC.

V is TRBV15 and J is TRBJ1-5; D is ambiguous. The length of the CDR3 is 13 residues. V lost 0 bases and J lost 5, with 5 bases in between. CDR1 is LNHNV, CDR2 YYDKDF, per germline (reference sequence). The CDR3 loop is CATSRDGDQPQHF. Here the CDR3 DNA reads TGTGCCACCAGCAGAGATGGTGATCAGCCCCAGCATTTT.

V usage is TRBV6-6 and J usage is TRBJ2-1; TRBD1 matches at 9 bases. J was trimmed by 3 bases and V by 6 bases; bases with no gene match: 6. Looked up from germline, CDR1 is MNHNY and CDR2 is SVGAGI (reference sequence). This CDR3 has 15 residues. CDR3 in amino acids: CASSSGQGNYNEQFF. CDR3 in DNA: TGTGCCAGCAGCAGTGGACAGGGGAACTACAATGAGCAGTTCTTC.

The chain couples TRBV6-5 to TRBJ1-5; TRBD1 might be the D (6 bases). Trimming removed 4 bases from V and 6 bases from J, with 19 bases in between. This CDR3 contains 16 residues. CDR1 MNHEY and CDR2 SVGAGI come from the germline V gene. The CDR3 region has the DNA TGTGCCAGCAGTTCCGACTCCCAGGGGCGCTTTCAGCCCCAGCATTTT. It encodes CASSSDSQGRFQPQHF.

The rearrangement uses TRBV9 and TRBJ2-7, with a tentative D call TRBD2 (5 bases). Germline V gives CDR1 SGDLS, CDR2 YYNGEE. The CDR3 sequence is 14 residues long. Trimming took 3 bases from V and 4 from J, leaving 14 bases between them. The CDR3: CASSERETRYEQYF. Written as DNA, the CDR3 is TGTGCCAGCAGCGAAAGGGAGACCCGATACGAGCAGTACTTC.

The J gene is TRBJ2-1, the V gene TRBV10-1, with 11 nucleotides matching TRBD2. The CDR3 extends over 16 amino acids. Germline V lookup: CDR1 WNHNN, CDR2 SYGVQD (reference sequence). V lost 6 bases, J lost 6 bases, and 10 bases stayed unmatched. The CDR3 nucleotides are TGCGCCAGCAGCAAGATCCTAGCGGGAGGACTCAATGAGCAGTTCTTC. Its translation: CASSKILAGGLNEQFF.

The chain uses TRBV2 and TRBJ2-3, with D perhaps matching TRBD1 (5 bases). This CDR3 has 13 residues. In germline, CDR1 is SNHLY, CDR2 FYNNEI. Trimming left V 4 bases short and J 6 bases short, with 11 bases between. Written as DNA, the CDR3 is TGTGCCAGCAGTGGGCAAAAGGGGGATACGCAGTATTTT. Its protein is CASSGQKGDTQYF. The entire variable domain, with the rest obtained from reference TRBV2 and TRBJ2-3, is as follows: EPEVTQTPSHQVTQMGQEVILRCVPISNHLYFYWYRQILGQKVEFLVSFYNNEISEKSEIFDDQFSVERPDGSNFTLKIRSTKLEDSAMYFCASSGQKGDTQYFGPGTRLTVL.

This clone was seen only once. The V and J genes are TRBV10-3 and TRBJ1-4; the D gene is possibly TRBD1 (5 bases). The length of the CDR3 is 13 residues. Trimming pared 6 bases from V and 7 bases from J, leaving 12 bases between. Germline CDR1 reads ENHRY; CDR2 reads SYGVKD. This CDR3 reads CAISRARGEKLFF. The DNA of the CDR3 is TGTGCCATCAGCCGGGCAAGGGGTGAAAAACTGTTTTTT.

This chain links TRBV30 with TRBJ1-5; D is uncertain. V was shortened by 2 bases and J by 2 bases, with 7 bases between the two germline ends. The germline V gene has CDR1 GTSNPN and CDR2 SVGIG (reference sequence). The CDR3 is 13 residues long. CDR3 in DNA: TGTGCCTGGAGTCGAAGCCGCAATCAGCCCCAGCATTTT. Translated: CAWSRSRNQPQHF.

The rearrangement uses TRBV25-1 and TRBJ1-2; TRBD1 aligns across 10 bases. Germline loops: CDR1 MGHDK, CDR2 SYGVNS. CDR3 length: 16 amino acids. V was clipped by 3 bases and J by 8 bases; unmatched bases: 12. The CDR3 DNA reads TGTGCCAGCAGTGACTGGGACAGGGGAATCTTGGGAGGCTACACCTTC. Its protein product is CASSDWDRGILGGYTF.

The sample holds one count of this clone. The rearrangement uses TRBV6-6 and TRBJ2-5; D unresolved. Germline V lookup: CDR1 MNHNY, CDR2 SVGAGI (reference sequence). The CDR3 sequence is 15 residues long. Trimming removed 5 bases from V and 5 bases from J, with 18 bases in between. CDR3 residues: CASSPRLILSETQYF. CDR3 in DNA: TGTGCCAGCAGTCCCCGGTTAATACTGTCCGAGACCCAGTACTTC.

V usage is TRBV7-2 and J usage is TRBJ1-2; a possible D gene is TRBD1 (5 bases). The germline V and J ends were trimmed by 2 bases and 11 bases, with 18 bases remaining between them. The CDR3 contains 14 residues. The germline gives CDR1 SGHTA, CDR2 FQGNSA. CDR3: CASSLFRQPEGYTF. The CDR3 bases are TGTGCCAGCAGCTTATTCAGACAGCCAGAGGGATACACCTTC.

CDR3 nucleotide sequence: TGTGCCAGCAGTTTATGGGACAGAAGAACCGGGGAGCTGTTTTTT. Its protein product is CASSLWDRRTGELFF. The chain couples TRBV27 to TRBJ2-2; 7 bases agree with TRBD1. The CDR3 is 15 residues long. Germline CDR1 MNHEY, CDR2 SMNVEV (reference sequence). The junction had 4 bases not matched to a gene; V was cut back by 1 base and J by 5 bases.